The sequence of this T cell receptor (beta chain) was determined in a study of blood T cell repertoires in COVID-19. Across the whole study: Whether acute or convalescent, the COVID-19 samples came from the United States, Italy and Spain. In each case, the material was cDNA or gDNA derived from T cells, B-cell-depleted T cells, or PBMCs.

Study processing details: For nucleated cells, counts were estimated from reference gene primer amplification. Measured with immunoSEQ multiplex PCR; TCRdb has only the in-frame clones, and not every one. D and trimming were read from the DNA, whereas the V and J calls and clone size are those reported in that table. The table has 250,000 to 350,000 clones, 80% to 90% seen once. Seattle participants joined during active infection and were tracked over time. Sequencing was done on a sample of peripheral blood. The origin of this receptor is a woman aged 70-85 years with COVID-19, enrolled during active disease.

The CDR3 coding sequence is TGCGCCAGCAGGGGCAGGGAAGATGAGCAGTTCTTC. Protein sequence: CASRGREDEQFF. This rearrangement joins TRBV5-1 to TRBJ2-1; possibly TRBD1 for D (5 bases). There are 12 residues in the CDR3. Trimming stripped 5 bases from V and 8 bases from J, with 11 bases between. Germline V CDR1 and CDR2: SGHRS, YFSETQ.